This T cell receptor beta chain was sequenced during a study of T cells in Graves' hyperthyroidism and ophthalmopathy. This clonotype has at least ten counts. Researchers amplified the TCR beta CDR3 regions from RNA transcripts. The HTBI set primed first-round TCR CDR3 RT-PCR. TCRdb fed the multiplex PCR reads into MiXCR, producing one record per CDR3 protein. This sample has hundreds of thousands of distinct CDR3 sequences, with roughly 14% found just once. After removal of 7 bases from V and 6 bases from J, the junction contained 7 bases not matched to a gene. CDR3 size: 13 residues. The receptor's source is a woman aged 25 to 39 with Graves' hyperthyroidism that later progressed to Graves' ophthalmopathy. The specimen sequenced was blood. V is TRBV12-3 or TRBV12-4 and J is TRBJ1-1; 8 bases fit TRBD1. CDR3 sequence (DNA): TGTGCCAGCATGAACAGGGGGACCGCTGAAGCTTTCTTT. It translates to CASMNRGTAEAFF.